Below, one T cell receptor (beta chain) is given with its context. The V end was cut by 3 bases, the J end by 9 bases, with 16 bases between. CDR1 is SGDLS, CDR2 YYNGEE, per germline. The CDR3 totals 15 residues. This sample is part of a study of the immune and genomic landscape of osteosarcoma. Study at large: Poor-risk disease predominated: about 77% unfavorable response, over 60% deceased.

The method was immunoSEQ multiplex PCR; TCRdb's version includes in-frame clones alone and lacks a portion of them. The sample comprises 700 to 1,000 clones, roughly two thirds of which are singletons, and roughly 34% rests with the top ten. The chain is built from TRBV9 and TRBJ1-6; D may be TRBD1 (6 bases). Sequencing was done on a sample of primary tumor tissue from the humerus. This clonotype was obtained from a woman in her 70s with osteosarcoma. The CDR3 is CASSGVQGASSPLHF. CDR3 coding DNA: TGTGCCAGCAGCGGTGTACAGGGTGCGAGTTCACCCCTCCACTTT.